The 5 T cell receptor beta chains presented below share a single source sample, sequenced in a study of a mutant IDH1 vaccine in newly diagnosed glioma. The antigens of these receptors remain unknown. The assay was immunoSEQ multiplex PCR, and TCRdb's table has in-frame clones only and misses some. The repertoire includes around 40,000 clones, over 70% of them detected once, and around 6.9% sits in the top ten. The time point is: week 23, last vaccination. Topical imiquimod accompanied each vaccine dose, which consisted of 300 ug of mutant IDH1 20-mer peptide. Sequences were derived from PBMCs, sampled from a glioma patient whose treatment included an IDH1 peptide vaccine. Every receptor here comes from a middle-aged woman with glioma. Some clones in this sample may be carry-over from other donors' samples.

The chain recombines TRBV5-4 with TRBJ1-2, with 9 bases aligning to TRBD1. Germline V gene sequence: CDR1 SGHNT, CDR2 YYREEE (reference sequence). The ends lost 2 bases at V and 8 bases at J; junction bases unmatched: 13. This CDR3 contains 16 residues. CDR3 nucleotides: TGTGCCAGCAGCTTAGGGGCAACAGGGGGCATTGCGGGCTACACCTTC. As protein: CASSLGATGGIAGYTF.

The chain carries TRBV6-6 and TRBJ2-7, with D unclear. The CDR3 has 13 residues. V gave up 4 bases and J gave up 1 base, with 8 bases separating them. The germline gives CDR1 MNHNY, CDR2 SVGAGI (reference sequence). The CDR3 loop is CASSWDLSYEQYF. As DNA, the CDR3 is TGTGCCAGCAGTTGGGATCTGTCCTACGAGCAGTACTTC.

This clone was found once. The V call is TRBV2, the J call TRBJ2-5; D perhaps matches TRBD2 (7 bases). The CDR3 length is 17 residues. Trimming took 4 bases from V and 4 from J, leaving 22 bases between them. Germline values: CDR1 SNHLY, CDR2 FYNNEI. CDR3 region: CASSGGWQGRVRETQYF. The CDR3 DNA reads as TGTGCCAGCAGTGGTGGGTGGCAGGGGAGGGTTAGAGAGACCCAGTACTTC.

This clone was seen only once. The rearrangement links TRBV27 to TRBJ2-2; 7 bases fit TRBD2. The CDR3 extends over 15 amino acids. V was pared by 7 bases and J by 4 bases, with 9 bases of the junction left unmatched. Germline V CDR1 and CDR2: MNHEY, SMNVEV (reference sequence). The CDR3 spells CASTGGKVSTGELFF. The CDR3 nucleotides read TGTGCCAGCACCGGGGGGAAGGTCTCCACCGGGGAGCTGTTTTTT.

The J gene is TRBJ2-5, the V gene TRBV5-5; D possibly corresponds to TRBD1 (6 bases). The CDR3 covers 16 residues. The V end lost 2 bases, the J end lost 5 bases, and 19 bases lay between the germline ends. Germline CDR1 and CDR2: SGHKS and YYEKEE (reference sequence). The chain's CDR3 is CASSFFGRGQYETQYF. The CDR3 DNA is TGTGCCAGCAGCTTTTTTGGCCGCGGACAGTATGAGACCCAGTACTTC.